This T cell receptor (beta chain) was captured in a study of T cell changes during pregnancy in multiple sclerosis. The ends lost 2 bases at V and 5 bases at J; junction bases unmatched: 12. Germline V gene sequence: CDR1 LGHNA, CDR2 YNFKEQ. The CDR3 length is 18 residues. Here immunoSEQ multiplex PCR was the method, and the copy in TCRdb shows in-frame clones only, minus some. The sample holds around 70,000 clones, 80% to 95% seen once. The sample consisted of peripheral blood, taken before pregnancy. The gene calls are TRBV4-2 and TRBJ2-1; 10 bases are a match to TRBD2. The receptor was derived from a female donor with multiple sclerosis, enrolled in a pregnancy study. The CDR3 protein is CASSQFPARAGGNNEQFF. CDR3 in DNA: TGTGCCAGCAGCCAATTCCCAGCGCGAGCGGGGGGGAACAATGAGCAGTTCTTC.